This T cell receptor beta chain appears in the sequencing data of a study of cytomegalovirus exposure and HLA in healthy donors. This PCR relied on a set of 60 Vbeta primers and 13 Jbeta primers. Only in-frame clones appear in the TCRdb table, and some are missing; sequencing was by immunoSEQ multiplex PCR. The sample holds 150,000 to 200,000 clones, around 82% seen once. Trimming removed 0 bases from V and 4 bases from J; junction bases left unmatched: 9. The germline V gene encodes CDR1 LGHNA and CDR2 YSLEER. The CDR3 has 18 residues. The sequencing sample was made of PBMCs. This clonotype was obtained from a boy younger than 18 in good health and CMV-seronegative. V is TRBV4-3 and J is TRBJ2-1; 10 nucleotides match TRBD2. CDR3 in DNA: TGCGCCAGCAGCCAAGATAGATCCGGGACTAGCGATTACAATGAGCAGTTCTTC. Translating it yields CASSQDRSGTSDYNEQFF.